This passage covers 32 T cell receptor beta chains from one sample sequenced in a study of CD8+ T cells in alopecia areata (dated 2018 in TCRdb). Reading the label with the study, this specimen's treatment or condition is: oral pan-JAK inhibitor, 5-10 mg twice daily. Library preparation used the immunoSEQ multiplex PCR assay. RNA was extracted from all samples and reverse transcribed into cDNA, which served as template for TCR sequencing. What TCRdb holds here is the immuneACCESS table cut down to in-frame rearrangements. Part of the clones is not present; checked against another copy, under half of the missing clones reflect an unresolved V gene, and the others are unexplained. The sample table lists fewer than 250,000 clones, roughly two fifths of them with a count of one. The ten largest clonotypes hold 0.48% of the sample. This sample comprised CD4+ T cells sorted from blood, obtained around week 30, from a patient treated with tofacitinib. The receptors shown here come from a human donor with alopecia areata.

The CDR3 loop is CASSPERTAGVEQYF. CDR3 nucleotide sequence: TGTGCCAGCAGCCCCGAACGGACGGCCGGGGTCGAGCAGTACTTC. The chain recombines TRBV7-6 with TRBJ2-7, with a weak D call TRBD2 (5 bases). CDR1 is SGHVS, CDR2 FNYEAQ, per germline. The CDR3 runs to 15 residues. V lost 5 bases and J 6 bases, leaving 20 bases between the germline ends. Complete variable domain (other parts from reference TRBV7-6 and TRBJ2-7): GAGVSQSPRYKVTKRGQDVALRCDPISGHVSLYWYRQALGQGPEFLTYFNYEAQQDKSGLPNDRFSAERPEGSISTLTIQRTEQRDSAMYRCASSPERTAGVEQYFGPGTRLTVT.

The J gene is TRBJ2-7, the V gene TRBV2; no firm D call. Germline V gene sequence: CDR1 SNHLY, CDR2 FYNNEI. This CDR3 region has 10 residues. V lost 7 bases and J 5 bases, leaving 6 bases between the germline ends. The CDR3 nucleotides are TGTGCCAGCAATATAAACGAGCAGTACTTC. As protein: CASNINEQYF.

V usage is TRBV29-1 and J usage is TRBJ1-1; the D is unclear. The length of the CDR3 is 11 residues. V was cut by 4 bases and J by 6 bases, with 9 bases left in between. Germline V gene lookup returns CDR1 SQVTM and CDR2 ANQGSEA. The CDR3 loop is CSVVLVAEAFF. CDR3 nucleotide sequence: TGCAGCGTTGTTTTAGTAGCTGAAGCTTTCTTT. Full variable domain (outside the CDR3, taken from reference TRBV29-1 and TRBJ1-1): SAVISQKPSRDICQRGTSLTIQCQVDSQVTMMFWYRQQPGQSLTLIATANQGSEATYESGFVIDKFPISRPNLTFSTLTVSNMSPEDSSIYLCSVVLVAEAFFGQGTRLTVV.

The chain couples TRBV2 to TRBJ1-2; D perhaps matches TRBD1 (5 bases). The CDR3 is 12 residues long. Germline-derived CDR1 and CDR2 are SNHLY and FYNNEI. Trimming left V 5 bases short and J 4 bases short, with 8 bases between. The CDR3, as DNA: TGTGCCAGCAGTACACAGGTCTATGGCTACACCTTC. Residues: CASSTQVYGYTF.

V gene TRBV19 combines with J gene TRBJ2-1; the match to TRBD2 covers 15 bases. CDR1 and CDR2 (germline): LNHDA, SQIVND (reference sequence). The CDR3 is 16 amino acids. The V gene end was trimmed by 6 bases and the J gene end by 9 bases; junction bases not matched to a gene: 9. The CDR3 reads CASSLGTSGRRSEQFF. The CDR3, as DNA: TGTGCCAGTAGCCTCGGGACTAGCGGGAGGAGGAGTGAGCAGTTCTTC.

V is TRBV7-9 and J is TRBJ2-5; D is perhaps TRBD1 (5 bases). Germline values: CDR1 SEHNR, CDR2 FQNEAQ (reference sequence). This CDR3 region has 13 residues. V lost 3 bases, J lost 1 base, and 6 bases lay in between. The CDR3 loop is CASSFQGQETQYF. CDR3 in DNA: TGTGCCAGCAGCTTCCAGGGCCAAGAGACCCAGTACTTC.

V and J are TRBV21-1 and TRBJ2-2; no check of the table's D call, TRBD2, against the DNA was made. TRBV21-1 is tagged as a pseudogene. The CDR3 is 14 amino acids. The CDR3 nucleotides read TGTGCCAGCAGCAATGGTCGCCCGGGCGGGGAGCTGTTTTTT. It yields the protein CASSNGRPGGELFF.

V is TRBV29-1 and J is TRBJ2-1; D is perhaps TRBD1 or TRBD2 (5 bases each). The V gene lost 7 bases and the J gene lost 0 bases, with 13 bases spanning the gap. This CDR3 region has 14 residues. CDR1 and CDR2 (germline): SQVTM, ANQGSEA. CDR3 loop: CSADRGYSYNEQFF. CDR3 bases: TGCAGCGCCGATCGGGGCTACTCCTACAATGAGCAGTTCTTC.

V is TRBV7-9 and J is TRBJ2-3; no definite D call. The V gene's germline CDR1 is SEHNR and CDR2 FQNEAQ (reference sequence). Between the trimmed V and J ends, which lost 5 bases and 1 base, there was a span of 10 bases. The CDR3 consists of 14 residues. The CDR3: CASSVGRRTDTQYF. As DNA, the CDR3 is TGTGCCAGCAGCGTGGGTAGGCGCACAGATACGCAGTATTTT.

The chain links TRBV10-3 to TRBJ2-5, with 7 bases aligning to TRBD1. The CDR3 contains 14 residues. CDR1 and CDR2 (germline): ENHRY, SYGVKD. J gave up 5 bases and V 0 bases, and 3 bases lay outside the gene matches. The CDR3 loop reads CAISESIGGETQYF. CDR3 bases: TGTGCCATCAGTGAGTCGATAGGGGGCGAGACCCAGTACTTC.

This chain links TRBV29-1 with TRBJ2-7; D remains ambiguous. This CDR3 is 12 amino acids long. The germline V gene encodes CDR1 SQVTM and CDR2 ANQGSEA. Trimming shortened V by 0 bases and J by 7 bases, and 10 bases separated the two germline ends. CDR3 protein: CSVEDGVREQYF. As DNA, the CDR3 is TGCAGCGTTGAAGATGGAGTGCGGGAGCAGTACTTC.

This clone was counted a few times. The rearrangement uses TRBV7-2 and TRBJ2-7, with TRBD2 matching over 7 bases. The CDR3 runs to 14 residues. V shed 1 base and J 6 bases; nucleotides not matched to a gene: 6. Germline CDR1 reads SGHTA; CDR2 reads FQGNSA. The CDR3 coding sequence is TGTGCCAGCAGCTTAGGCGGGGGAACGGGCGAGCAGTACTTC. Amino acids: CASSLGGGTGEQYF.

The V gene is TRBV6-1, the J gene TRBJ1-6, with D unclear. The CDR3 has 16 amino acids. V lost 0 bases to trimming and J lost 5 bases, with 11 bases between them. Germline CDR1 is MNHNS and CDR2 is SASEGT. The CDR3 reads CASSEALQRDNSPLHF. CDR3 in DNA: TGTGCCAGCAGTGAAGCTCTACAACGAGATAATTCACCCCTCCACTTT.

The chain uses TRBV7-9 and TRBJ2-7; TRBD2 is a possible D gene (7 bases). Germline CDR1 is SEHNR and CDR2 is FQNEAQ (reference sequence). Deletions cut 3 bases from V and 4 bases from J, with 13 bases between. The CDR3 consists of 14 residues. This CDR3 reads CASSFGGRTYEQYF. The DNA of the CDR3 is TGTGCCAGCAGCTTCGGGGGGCGAACGTACGAGCAGTACTTC.

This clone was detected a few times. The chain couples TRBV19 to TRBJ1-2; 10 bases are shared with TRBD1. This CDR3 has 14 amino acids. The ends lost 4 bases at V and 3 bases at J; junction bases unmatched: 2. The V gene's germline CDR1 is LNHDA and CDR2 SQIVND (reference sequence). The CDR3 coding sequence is TGTGCCAGTAGTACAGGACAGGGGGACTATGGCTACACCTTC. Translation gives CASSTGQGDYGYTF. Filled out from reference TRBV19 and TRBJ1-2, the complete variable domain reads DGGITQSPKYLFRKEGQNVTLSCEQNLNHDAMYWYRQDPGQGLRLIYYSQIVNDFQKGDIAEGYSVSREKKESFPLTVTSAQKNPTAFYLCASSTGQGDYGYTFGSGTRLTVV.

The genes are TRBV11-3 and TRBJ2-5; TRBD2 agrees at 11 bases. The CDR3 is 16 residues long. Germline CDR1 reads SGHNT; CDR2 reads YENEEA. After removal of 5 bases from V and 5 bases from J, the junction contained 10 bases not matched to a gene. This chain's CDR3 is CASSASLTSGKETQYF. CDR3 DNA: TGTGCCAGCAGCGCAAGTTTGACTAGCGGGAAGGAGACCCAGTACTTC.

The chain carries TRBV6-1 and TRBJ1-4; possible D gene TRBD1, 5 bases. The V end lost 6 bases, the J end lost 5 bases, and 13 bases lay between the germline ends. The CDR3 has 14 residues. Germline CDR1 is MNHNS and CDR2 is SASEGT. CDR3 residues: CASRDTGWNEKLFF. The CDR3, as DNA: TGTGCCAGCAGGGATACAGGCTGGAATGAAAAACTGTTTTTT.

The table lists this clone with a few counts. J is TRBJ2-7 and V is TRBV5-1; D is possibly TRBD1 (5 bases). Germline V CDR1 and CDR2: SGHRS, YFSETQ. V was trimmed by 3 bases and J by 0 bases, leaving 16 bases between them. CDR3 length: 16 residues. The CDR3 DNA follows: TGCGCCAGCAGCTCTCAACAGGCCCTCAGCTCCTACGAGCAGTACTTC. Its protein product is CASSSQQALSSYEQYF.

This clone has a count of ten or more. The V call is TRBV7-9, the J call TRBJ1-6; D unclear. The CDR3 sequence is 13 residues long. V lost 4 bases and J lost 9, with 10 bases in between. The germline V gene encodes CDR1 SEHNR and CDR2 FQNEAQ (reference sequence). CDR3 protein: CASSYDNVSPLHF. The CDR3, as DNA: TGTGCCAGCAGCTACGACAACGTTTCACCCCTCCACTTT.

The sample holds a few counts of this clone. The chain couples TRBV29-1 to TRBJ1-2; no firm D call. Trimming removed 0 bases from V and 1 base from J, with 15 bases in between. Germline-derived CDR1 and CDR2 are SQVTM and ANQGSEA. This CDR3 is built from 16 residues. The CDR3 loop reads CSVEELGQVFNYGYTF. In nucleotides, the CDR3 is TGCAGCGTTGAAGAACTAGGCCAGGTTTTTAACTATGGCTACACCTTC.

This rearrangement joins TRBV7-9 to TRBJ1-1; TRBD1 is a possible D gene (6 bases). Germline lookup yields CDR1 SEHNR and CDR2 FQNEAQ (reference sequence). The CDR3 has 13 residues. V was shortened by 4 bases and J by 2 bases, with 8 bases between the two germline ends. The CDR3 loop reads CASSSGTNTEAFF. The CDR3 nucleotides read TGTGCCAGCAGCTCCGGGACAAACACTGAAGCTTTCTTT.

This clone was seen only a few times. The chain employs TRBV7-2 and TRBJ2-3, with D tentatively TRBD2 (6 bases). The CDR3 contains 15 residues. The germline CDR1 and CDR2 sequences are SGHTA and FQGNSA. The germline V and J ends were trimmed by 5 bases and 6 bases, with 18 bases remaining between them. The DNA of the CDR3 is TGTGCCAGCAGCCGGGGACTGACTTCATTGGATACGCAGTATTTT. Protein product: CASSRGLTSLDTQYF.

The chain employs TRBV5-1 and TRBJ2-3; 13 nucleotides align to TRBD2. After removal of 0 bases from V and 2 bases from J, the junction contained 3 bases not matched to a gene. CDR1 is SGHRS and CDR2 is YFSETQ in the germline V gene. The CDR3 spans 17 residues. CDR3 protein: CASSLAGLAGSTDTQYF. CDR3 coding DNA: TGCGCCAGCAGCTTGGCGGGACTAGCGGGGTCCACAGATACGCAGTATTTT.

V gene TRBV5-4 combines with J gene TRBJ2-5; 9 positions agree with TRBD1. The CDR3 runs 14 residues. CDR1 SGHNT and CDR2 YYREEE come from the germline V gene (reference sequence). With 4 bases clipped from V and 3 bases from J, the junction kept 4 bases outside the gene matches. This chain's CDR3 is CASSVRDREETQYF. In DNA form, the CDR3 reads TGTGCCAGCAGCGTCCGGGACAGGGAAGAGACCCAGTACTTC.

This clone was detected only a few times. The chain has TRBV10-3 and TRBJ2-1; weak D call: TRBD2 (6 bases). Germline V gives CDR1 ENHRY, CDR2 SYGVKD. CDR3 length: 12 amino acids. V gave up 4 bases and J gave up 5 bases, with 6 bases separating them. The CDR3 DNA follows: TGTGCCATCAGTGGACTAGACAATGAGCAGTTCTTC. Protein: CAISGLDNEQFF.

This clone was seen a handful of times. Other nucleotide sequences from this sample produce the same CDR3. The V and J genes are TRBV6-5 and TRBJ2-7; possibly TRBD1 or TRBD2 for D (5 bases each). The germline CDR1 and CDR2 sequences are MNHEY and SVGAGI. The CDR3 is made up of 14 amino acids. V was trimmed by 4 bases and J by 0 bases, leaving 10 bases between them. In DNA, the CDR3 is TGTGCCAGCAGTTCTCCCGGGACCTCCTACGAGCAGTACTTC. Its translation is CASSSPGTSYEQYF.

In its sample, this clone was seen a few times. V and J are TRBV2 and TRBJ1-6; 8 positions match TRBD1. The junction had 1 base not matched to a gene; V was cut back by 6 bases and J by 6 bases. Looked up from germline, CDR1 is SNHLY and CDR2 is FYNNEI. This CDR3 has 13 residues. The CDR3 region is CASRGQGNSPLHF. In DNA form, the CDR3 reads TGTGCCAGCAGAGGACAGGGTAATTCACCCCTCCACTTT.

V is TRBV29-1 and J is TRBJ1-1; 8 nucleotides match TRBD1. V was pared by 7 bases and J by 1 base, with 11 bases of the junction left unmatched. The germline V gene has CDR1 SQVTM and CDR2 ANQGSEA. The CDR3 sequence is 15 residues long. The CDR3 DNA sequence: TGCAGCGCCTACTACCGGACAGGGAAGAACACTGAAGCTTTCTTT. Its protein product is CSAYYRTGKNTEAFF.

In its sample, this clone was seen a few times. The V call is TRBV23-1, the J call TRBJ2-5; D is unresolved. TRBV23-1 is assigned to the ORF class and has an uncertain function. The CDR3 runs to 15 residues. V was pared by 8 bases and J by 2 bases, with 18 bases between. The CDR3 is CASPNSEATQETQYF. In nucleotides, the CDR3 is TGCGCCAGCCCCAACTCCGAAGCGACTCAAGAGACCCAGTACTTC.

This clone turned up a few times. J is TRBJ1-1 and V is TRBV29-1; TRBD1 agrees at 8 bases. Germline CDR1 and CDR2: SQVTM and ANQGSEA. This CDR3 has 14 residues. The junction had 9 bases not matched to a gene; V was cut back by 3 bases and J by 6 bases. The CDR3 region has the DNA TGCAGCGTTGAGGCTGCCAGGGGGCGCGCTGAAGCTTTCTTT. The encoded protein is CSVEAARGRAEAFF.

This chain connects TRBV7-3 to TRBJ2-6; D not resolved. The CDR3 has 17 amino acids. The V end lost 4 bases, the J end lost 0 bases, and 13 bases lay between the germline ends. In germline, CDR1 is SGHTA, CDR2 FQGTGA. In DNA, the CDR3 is TGTGCCAGCAGCTCGTCAGCCTTCGCCTCTGGGGCCAACGTCCTGACTTTC. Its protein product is CASSSSAFASGANVLTF.

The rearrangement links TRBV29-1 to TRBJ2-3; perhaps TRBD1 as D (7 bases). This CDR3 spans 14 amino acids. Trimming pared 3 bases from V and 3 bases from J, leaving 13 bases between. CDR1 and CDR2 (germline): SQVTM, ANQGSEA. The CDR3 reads CSVEEGARTDTQYF. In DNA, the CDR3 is TGCAGCGTTGAGGAGGGGGCTAGGACAGATACGCAGTATTTT.